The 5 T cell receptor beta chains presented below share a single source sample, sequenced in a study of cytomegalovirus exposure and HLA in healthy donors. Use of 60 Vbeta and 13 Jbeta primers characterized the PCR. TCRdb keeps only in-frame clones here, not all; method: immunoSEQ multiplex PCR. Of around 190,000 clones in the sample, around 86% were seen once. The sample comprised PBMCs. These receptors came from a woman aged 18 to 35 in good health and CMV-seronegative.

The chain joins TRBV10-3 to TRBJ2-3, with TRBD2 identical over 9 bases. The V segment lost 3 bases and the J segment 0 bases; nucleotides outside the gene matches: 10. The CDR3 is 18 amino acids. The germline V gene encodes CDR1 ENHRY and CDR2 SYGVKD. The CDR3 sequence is CAISEVIASGASTDTQYF. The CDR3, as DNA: TGTGCCATCAGTGAAGTTATAGCTAGCGGGGCTAGCACAGATACGCAGTATTTT.

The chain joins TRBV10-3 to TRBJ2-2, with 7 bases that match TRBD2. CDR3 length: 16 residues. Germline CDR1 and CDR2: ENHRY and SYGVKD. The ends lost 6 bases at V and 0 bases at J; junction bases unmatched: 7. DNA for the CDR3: TGTGCCATCAGCCAAAGCGGGACCGCGAACACCGGGGAGCTGTTTTTT. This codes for CAISQSGTANTGELFF.

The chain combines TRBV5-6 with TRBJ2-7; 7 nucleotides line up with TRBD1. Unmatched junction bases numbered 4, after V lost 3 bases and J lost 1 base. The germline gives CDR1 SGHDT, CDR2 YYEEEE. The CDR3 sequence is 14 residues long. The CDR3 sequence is CASSWGTESYEQYF. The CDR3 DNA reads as TGTGCCAGCAGCTGGGGGACAGAATCCTACGAGCAGTACTTC.

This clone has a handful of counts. CDR3 sequence (DNA): TGTGCCTGGAGTGAAGGGGGAAATAGAGCTTTCTTT. Translation: CAWSEGGNRAFF. V and J are TRBV30 and TRBJ1-1; the D gene is possibly TRBD1 (6 bases). V gave up 1 base and J gave up 10 bases, with 13 bases separating them. Germline V gives CDR1 GTSNPN, CDR2 SVGIG (reference sequence). There are 12 residues in the CDR3.

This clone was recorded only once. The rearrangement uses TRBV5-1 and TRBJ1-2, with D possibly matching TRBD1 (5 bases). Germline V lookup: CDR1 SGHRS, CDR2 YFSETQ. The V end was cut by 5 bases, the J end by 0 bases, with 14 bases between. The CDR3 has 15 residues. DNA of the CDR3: TGCGCCAGCAGGGCGACAGCTCTCGCTAACTATGGCTACACCTTC. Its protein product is CASRATALANYGYTF.